The clone carrying this T cell receptor (beta chain) has at least ten counts. Antigen unknown. The sample belongs to a study of T-cell reconstitution after alpha-beta-depleted transplantation in children. Whole-study findings and limits: Diversity of TCRbeta at day 60 was high in some patients, arising from surviving recipient T cells and thymic progenitors. About two months after transplant, alpha-beta T cells reportedly came from several hundred expanded graft clones. Newly generated T cells supplied most T-cell counts and diversity one year post-transplant.

Unique molecular identifiers were incorporated when the TCRbeta library was constructed. TCRdb independently ran MiXCR on the PCR reads; one entry per CDR3 protein. The sample contains over 200,000 distinct CDR3 sequences, 7% to 9% of which appear only once. The receptor comes from a male patient aged 2-15 years who had a stem cell transplant for acute myeloid leukemia, so the T cells may come from the graft donor. The specimen comprised PBMCs, mostly from graft donor cells, sampled 360 days after TCRalphabeta/CD19-depleted stem cell transplant.

DNA for the CDR3: TGCAGTGTCACAGGGGGAAACACAGATACGCAGTATTTT. Residues: CSVTGGNTDTQYF. This rearrangement joins TRBV20-1 to TRBJ2-3, with 8 bases that match TRBD1. This CDR3 contains 13 residues. Germline CDR1 is DFQATT and CDR2 is SNEGSKA (reference sequence). Losses at the gene ends were 7 bases for V and 2 bases for J; bases not matched to a gene: 5.